The table lists the clone carrying this T cell receptor (beta chain) with many counts. Its antigen is currently unknown. The authors loaded about 200 ng DNA, 25,000 to 30,000 T cell genomes, into sorted-subset replicate PCRs. Some clones are missing from TCRdb's copy, which holds only in-frame ones; the method was immunoSEQ multiplex PCR. The sample yields under 350,000 clones, over 75% seen once. The entry originates in a study of shared clonotypes between healthy human individuals. Study-wide findings and caveats: Memory subsets had estimated richness that was generally smaller than that of naive subsets. Several donors showed sharing of around 5.3% of naive CD4 clonotypes.

V shed 4 bases and J shed 0 bases, with 16 bases lying between them. CDR1 and CDR2 from the germline V gene are SEHNR and FQNEAQ (reference sequence). This CDR3 is 16 amino acids long. Sequenced sample: memory CD8+ T cells sorted from blood. Subset noted: CD45RO+ cells pooled with CCR7-negative TemRA cells. The sequence was collected from a man between 18 and 35 years old in good health. The V call is TRBV7-9, the J call TRBJ2-7; D gene uncertain. The CDR3 bases are TGTGCCAGCAGCTCAGCACTACACAGTACCTCCTACGAGCAGTACTTC. Translating it yields CASSSALHSTSYEQYF. Full variable domain (rest looked up from reference TRBV7-9 and TRBJ2-7): DTGVSQNPRHKITKRGQNVTFRCDPISEHNRLYWYRQTLGQGPEFLTYFQNEAQLEKSRLLSDRFSAERPKGSFSTLEIQRTEQGDSAMYLCASSSALHSTSYEQYFGPGTRLTVT.